The 19 T cell receptor beta chains below come from one sample, sequenced in a study of blood T cell repertoires in COVID-19 (dated by TCRdb to the early 2020s). Libraries were built with the immunoSEQ multiplex PCR assay. TCRdb's version of the immuneACCESS table is confined to in-frame rearrangements and falls short of the full clone set. An unresolved V gene accounts for under half of the shortfall where checked; the remainder is of unknown origin. The sample data list roughly 220,000 clones, and around three quarters of these were observed just once. The leading ten clones occupy around 5.1% of the sample. The sequenced sample consisted of peripheral blood. Receptors originate from a woman in her 70s with acute or convalescent COVID-19.

V usage is TRBV3-1 (or the pseudogene TRBV3-2) and J usage is TRBJ2-2; TRBD2 aligns across 14 bases. CDR1 and CDR2 from the germline V gene are LGHDT and YNNKEL (reference sequence). The CDR3 has 19 amino acids. The V and J ends lost 7 bases and 3 bases, in that order; junction bases with no gene match: 13. The CDR3 loop reads CASTRRGGLAGEHTGELFF. The DNA of the CDR3 is TGTGCCAGCACCAGGAGGGGGGGACTAGCGGGAGAGCACACCGGGGAGCTGTTTTTT.

This rearrangement joins TRBV2 to TRBJ1-5; TRBD1 aligns across 7 bases. The length of the CDR3 is 15 residues. Germline V gene sequence: CDR1 SNHLY, CDR2 FYNNEI. V was clipped by 5 bases and J by 3 bases; unmatched bases: 7. As DNA, the CDR3 is TGTGCCAGCAGTAAGGACGGACAGGACAATCAGCCCCAGCATTTT. This sequence encodes CASSKDGQDNQPQHF.

This chain joins TRBV3-1 (or the pseudogene TRBV3-2) and TRBJ2-7; D is perhaps TRBD2 (6 bases). There are 16 residues in the CDR3. Trimming removed 4 bases from V and 0 bases from J, with 16 bases in between. Germline V gives CDR1 LGHDT, CDR2 YNNKEL (reference sequence). The DNA of the CDR3 is TGTGCCAGCAGCCGCCTGGACTACTCGAGCTCCTACGAGCAGTACTTC. It translates to CASSRLDYSSSYEQYF.

This clone appeared once. The rearrangement joins TRBV11-2 to TRBJ1-2; possible D gene TRBD1, 5 bases. Germline-derived CDR1 and CDR2 are SGHAT and FQNNGV. Trimming removed 5 bases from V and 2 bases from J, with 15 bases in between. The CDR3 runs to 15 residues. DNA of the CDR3: TGTGCCAGCAGCCCCACAGGTCGTTTAAACTATGGCTACACCTTC. Translation gives CASSPTGRLNYGYTF.

V usage is TRBV5-4 and J usage is TRBJ2-2, with TRBD1 identical over 8 bases. V trimming: 5 bases; J trimming: 7 bases; junction bases outside the gene matches: 7. Germline V lookup: CDR1 SGHNT, CDR2 YYREEE (reference sequence). This CDR3 has 14 residues. CDR3 loop: CASRTTGAVGELFF. As DNA, the CDR3 is TGTGCCAGCAGGACGACAGGGGCAGTCGGGGAGCTGTTTTTT.

The chain has TRBV6-5 and TRBJ2-5, with 9 nucleotides matching TRBD1. In germline, CDR1 is MNHEY, CDR2 SVGAGI. The V and J ends lost 5 bases and 5 bases, in that order; junction bases with no gene match: 6. The CDR3 has 14 amino acids. The CDR3 DNA reads TGTGCCAGCAGTCTAAAACAGGGGGCGGAGACCCAGTACTTC. Its protein is CASSLKQGAETQYF.

This chain uses TRBV25-1 with TRBJ2-3; weak D call: TRBD2 (6 bases). V was clipped by 5 bases and J by 2 bases, with 11 bases between them. The CDR3 runs 14 residues. Germline-derived CDR1 and CDR2 are MGHDK and SYGVNS. CDR3 amino acids: CASSTGLSTDTQYF. Here the CDR3 DNA reads TGTGCCAGCAGTACGGGACTTTCCACAGATACGCAGTATTTT.

This chain's CDR3 is CASSIGGTANTEAFF. The CDR3 DNA follows: TGTGCCAGTAGTATAGGCGGGACAGCGAACACTGAAGCTTTCTTT. The chain uses TRBV19 and TRBJ1-1, with 7 bases fitting TRBD1. Looked up from germline, CDR1 is LNHDA and CDR2 is SQIVND (reference sequence). This CDR3 region has 15 residues. V shed 1 base, J shed 1 base, and the junction held 3 bases outside the gene matches.

V and J are TRBV27 and TRBJ1-4; D not certain. CDR1 MNHEY and CDR2 SMNVEV come from the germline V gene (reference sequence). V was cut by 2 bases and J by 13 bases, with 20 bases left in between. This CDR3 is built from 15 residues. CDR3 region: CASSLDLRAVEGLFF. As DNA, the CDR3 is TGTGCCAGCAGTTTAGACCTCCGAGCCGTTGAGGGACTGTTTTTT. The full variable domain, rest sourced from reference TRBV27 and TRBJ1-4, is EAQVTQNPRYLITVTGKKLTVTCSQNMNHEYMSWYRQDPGLGLRQIYYSMNVEVTDKGDVPEGYKVSRKEKRNFPLILESPSPNQTSLYFCASSLDLRAVEGLFFGSGTQLSVL.

The chain carries TRBV6-6 and TRBJ1-5, with D unclear. V was trimmed by 6 bases and J by 0 bases, leaving 6 bases between them. The CDR3 extends over 13 amino acids. The germline gives CDR1 MNHNY, CDR2 SVGAGI (reference sequence). The CDR3 here is CASSADSNQPQHF. DNA of the CDR3: TGTGCCAGCAGCGCGGATAGCAATCAGCCCCAGCATTTT.

The table lists this clone with a count of one. The chain employs TRBV5-1 and TRBJ2-2; 10 positions match TRBD2. Looked up from germline, CDR1 is SGHRS and CDR2 is YFSETQ. The CDR3 consists of 16 residues. V lost 5 bases and J lost 4; bases outside the gene matches: 8. The CDR3 region is CASRSPGLASTGELFF. CDR3 DNA sequence: TGCGCCAGCAGATCACCGGGACTAGCGAGCACCGGGGAGCTGTTTTTT.

V is TRBV7-9 and J is TRBJ2-7; D possibly corresponds to TRBD2 (5 bases). CDR1 and CDR2 from the germline V gene are SEHNR and FQNEAQ (reference sequence). With 0 bases removed from V and 3 bases from J, the gap between germline ends came to 9 bases. The CDR3 extends over 14 amino acids. This CDR3 reads CASSLASESYEQYF. The CDR3 DNA reads TGTGCCAGCAGCTTAGCTAGCGAGAGCTACGAGCAGTACTTC.

The chain employs TRBV19 and TRBJ1-2, with D maybe TRBD1 (6 bases). Germline V lookup: CDR1 LNHDA, CDR2 SQIVND (reference sequence). Trimming pared 3 bases from V and 0 bases from J, leaving 14 bases between. This CDR3 comprises 16 residues. CDR3 sequence: CASSMTGTRANYGYTF. Written as DNA, the CDR3 is TGTGCCAGTAGTATGACCGGGACAAGAGCTAACTATGGCTACACCTTC.

V is TRBV19 and J is TRBJ1-1; a possible D gene is TRBD1 (5 bases). The CDR3 is 16 amino acids. Germline CDR1 and CDR2: LNHDA and SQIVND (reference sequence). Trimming took off 5 bases at V and 3 bases at J, with 19 bases between the two ends. This chain's CDR3 is CASSFGTGYPDTEAFF. In nucleotides, the CDR3 is TGTGCCAGTAGTTTTGGAACAGGCTACCCGGACACTGAAGCTTTCTTT.

CDR3 in DNA: TGCGCCAGCAGCCAAGATGGAGGGCACAATCAGCCCCAGCATTTT. Its translation: CASSQDGGHNQPQHF. V and J are TRBV4-1 and TRBJ1-5, with no clear D. Trimming took off 0 bases at V and 3 bases at J, with 9 bases between the two ends. Germline V lookup: CDR1 MGHRA, CDR2 YSYEKL. This CDR3 has 15 amino acids.

The chain uses TRBV3-1 (or the pseudogene TRBV3-2) and TRBJ2-5; 7 bases fit TRBD2. V was clipped by 4 bases and J by 2 bases; unmatched bases: 10. Per germline, CDR1 LGHDT and CDR2 YNNKEL (reference sequence). This CDR3 has 16 amino acids. CDR3 DNA: TGTGCCAGCAGCCTAAGAGGGGCGGGAGAGCAAGAGACCCAGTACTTC. Protein product: CASSLRGAGEQETQYF.

This sequence joins TRBV7-3 and TRBJ2-3; a weak D match, TRBD2 (6 bases). The V gene's germline CDR1 is SGHTA and CDR2 FQGTGA. CDR3 size: 18 residues. Trimming pared 3 bases from V and 1 base from J, leaving 20 bases between. In nucleotides, the CDR3 is TGTGCCAGCAGCTTCGGTGGAGGAAGCGGGTATCGCACAGATACGCAGTATTTT. This encodes CASSFGGGSGYRTDTQYF.

The chain is built from TRBV21-1 and TRBJ2-1; the table's D call, TRBD1, was not checked against the DNA. TRBV21-1 is noted as a pseudogene. The CDR3 extends over 18 amino acids. CDR3 in amino acids: CASSKGGTDRNSYNEQFF. The DNA for the CDR3 is TGTGCCAGCAGCAAAGGGGGGACAGATCGGAACTCCTACAATGAGCAGTTCTTC.

J is TRBJ2-1 and V is TRBV3-1 (or the pseudogene TRBV3-2), with TRBD2 identical over 10 bases. Germline values: CDR1 LGHDT, CDR2 YNNKEL (reference sequence). CDR3 length: 17 amino acids. After removal of 5 bases from V and 5 bases from J, the junction contained 12 bases not matched to a gene. The CDR3 DNA reads TGTGCCAGCAGCGCACCTCGACTAGCGGGCCTTAACAATGAGCAGTTCTTC. Its protein is CASSAPRLAGLNNEQFF.